One sample yielded the 15 T cell receptor beta chains listed below, sequenced in a study of a mutant IDH1 vaccine in newly diagnosed glioma. Which antigens these TCRs recognize remains unknown. The time point denotes: week 47, end of study. Each dose delivered 300 ug of mutant IDH1 20-mer peptide subcutaneously with imiquimod. Some clones are missing from TCRdb's copy, which holds only in-frame ones; the method was immunoSEQ multiplex PCR. The sample shows tens of thousands of clones, roughly four fifths of them seen only once. The starting material was PBMCs, obtained from a glioma patient whose treatment included an IDH1 peptide vaccine. The receptor source for this set is a young man with glioma.

The chain combines TRBV6-1 with TRBJ2-7; maybe TRBD1 (5 bases). The CDR3 totals 15 residues. Germline loops: CDR1 MNHNS, CDR2 SASEGT. V was clipped by 6 bases and J by 4 bases, with 19 bases between them. CDR3 sequence: CASRGKGLDNYEQYF. CDR3 sequence (DNA): TGTGCCAGCAGGGGGAAGGGGCTAGACAATTACGAGCAGTACTTC.

This clone was observed once. The chain links TRBV2 to TRBJ1-5, with a possible D match to TRBD1 (6 bases). From germline, CDR1 is SNHLY and CDR2 FYNNEI. Trimming left V 8 bases short and J 6 bases short, with 17 bases between. The CDR3 loop spans 14 amino acids. The CDR3 region has the DNA TGTGCCAGCTCCCTGGAGGGGGGCCGTCAGCCCCAGCATTTT. Translating it yields CASSLEGGRQPQHF.

This chain uses TRBV15 with TRBJ2-4, with D perhaps matching TRBD1 (6 bases). Germline lookup yields CDR1 LNHNV and CDR2 YYDKDF (reference sequence). V lost 3 bases, J lost 0 bases, and 18 bases lay in between. CDR3 length: 18 amino acids. As DNA, the CDR3 is TGTGCCACCAGCAGGGCATTAGCAGGGGCCCTAGCCAAAAACATTCAGTACTTC. Its protein product is CATSRALAGALAKNIQYF.

The rearrangement uses TRBV19 and TRBJ1-6; D uncertain. Trimming removed 3 bases at V and 7 bases at J, with 10 bases between. The CDR3 consists of 14 residues. Germline values: CDR1 LNHDA, CDR2 SQIVND (reference sequence). CDR3 amino acids: CASSMNSPNSPLHF. CDR3 DNA: TGTGCCAGTAGTATGAACTCGCCGAATTCACCCCTCCACTTT.

This chain uses TRBV29-1 with TRBJ2-7; 7 positions match TRBD1. V trimming: 7 bases; J trimming: 1 base; junction bases outside the gene matches: 13. Germline V gives CDR1 SQVTM, CDR2 ANQGSEA. CDR3 length: 15 residues. This CDR3 is CSADFRGGASYEQYF. Here the CDR3 DNA reads TGCAGCGCCGACTTCCGAGGGGGCGCGTCCTACGAGCAGTACTTC.

A single count supports this clone. The chain is built from TRBV9 and TRBJ1-3; D might be TRBD1 (5 bases). Trimming shortened V by 3 bases and J by 1 base, and 14 bases separated the two germline ends. CDR3 length equals 16 residues. Germline V gene data show CDR1 as SGDLS and CDR2 as YYNGEE. CDR3 loop: CASSEEGVRSGNTIYF. As DNA, the CDR3 is TGTGCCAGCAGCGAAGAAGGGGTCCGATCTGGAAACACCATATATTTT.

In this sample, this clone turned up once. Mismatch with germline at one junction end may stem from a read error. V gene TRBV29-1 combines with J gene TRBJ2-1; 12 bases are shared with TRBD2. Looked up from germline, CDR1 is SQVTM and CDR2 is ANQGSEA. The CDR3 runs 14 residues. CDR3 sequence (DNA): TGCAGCGTCGCTAGCGGGGGGGGGTACAGTGAGCAGTTCTTC. Protein sequence: CSVASGGGYSEQFF.

The chain employs TRBV28 and TRBJ2-3; possible D gene TRBD2, 5 bases. The CDR3 spans 15 residues. Germline V gene sequence: CDR1 MDHEN, CDR2 SYDVKM. V was shortened by 2 bases and J by 0 bases, with 9 bases between the two germline ends. DNA for the CDR3: TGTGCCAGCAGTTTAGGAGGTATCAGCACAGATACGCAGTATTTT. It translates to CASSLGGISTDTQYF.

The chain employs TRBV27 and TRBJ2-5; 10 bases agree with TRBD2. V was clipped by 6 bases and J by 1 base; unmatched bases: 5. Germline assignment: CDR1 MNHEY and CDR2 SMNVEV (reference sequence). The CDR3 covers 15 residues. In DNA form, the CDR3 reads TGTGCCAGCAGACCTAGCGGGGGATTCCAAGAGACCCAGTACTTC. Amino acids: CASRPSGGFQETQYF.

The V call is TRBV10-2, the J call TRBJ1-6; 9 positions agree with TRBD1. The CDR3 covers 15 residues. V lost 3 bases to trimming and J lost 9 bases; unmatched junction nucleotides: 6. In germline, CDR1 is WSHSY, CDR2 SAAADI. CDR3 in amino acids: CASSEPGQGGSPLHF. The DNA of the CDR3 is TGCGCCAGCAGTGAACCGGGACAGGGTGGTTCACCCCTCCACTTT.

The chain recombines TRBV4-1 with TRBJ1-6; D possibly corresponds to TRBD1 (5 bases). Germline CDR1 and CDR2: MGHRA and YSYEKL. The CDR3 length is 15 residues. V was trimmed by 2 bases and J by 7 bases, leaving 12 bases between them. The CDR3 loop is CASSQHRDGNSPLHF. The CDR3, as DNA: TGCGCCAGCAGCCAACACCGGGACGGGAATTCACCCCTCCACTTT.

This clone showed up just once. The V and J genes are TRBV4-2 and TRBJ2-7; 10 bases map to TRBD2. The length of the CDR3 is 16 residues. The germline CDR1 and CDR2 sequences are LGHNA and YNFKEQ. With V trimmed by 0 bases and J by 4 bases, 6 bases remained unmatched. CDR3: CASSQDPAGGRYEQYF. DNA of the CDR3: TGTGCCAGCAGCCAAGACCCAGCGGGGGGGCGATACGAGCAGTACTTC.

The CDR3 coding sequence is TGCGCCAGCAGCGTAGACAGGGAGGGGACCCAGTACTTC. It encodes CASSVDREGTQYF. The chain has TRBV5-1 and TRBJ2-5; D possibly uses TRBD1 or TRBD2 (7 bases each). Germline values: CDR1 SGHRS, CDR2 YFSETQ. V shed 4 bases and J shed 7 bases, with 14 bases lying between them. The length of the CDR3 is 13 residues.

This chain joins TRBV4-1 and TRBJ2-7; D might be TRBD1 or TRBD2, each matching 6 bases. Germline loops: CDR1 MGHRA, CDR2 YSYEKL. The CDR3 is made up of 17 amino acids. V was pared by 0 bases and J by 2 bases, with 17 bases between. CDR3 DNA: TGCGCCAGCAGCCAAGATAGGGGGGCCCAAATTGCCTACGAGCAGTACTTC. As protein: CASSQDRGAQIAYEQYF.

The chain carries TRBV4-1 and TRBJ1-2; D perhaps matches TRBD1 (5 bases). The CDR3 sequence is 14 residues long. Trimming took off 2 bases at V and 4 bases at J, with 11 bases between the two ends. The germline V gene encodes CDR1 MGHRA and CDR2 YSYEKL. CDR3 region: CASSQLSQGYGYTF. In DNA form, the CDR3 reads TGCGCCAGCAGCCAACTTTCTCAGGGCTATGGCTACACCTTC.